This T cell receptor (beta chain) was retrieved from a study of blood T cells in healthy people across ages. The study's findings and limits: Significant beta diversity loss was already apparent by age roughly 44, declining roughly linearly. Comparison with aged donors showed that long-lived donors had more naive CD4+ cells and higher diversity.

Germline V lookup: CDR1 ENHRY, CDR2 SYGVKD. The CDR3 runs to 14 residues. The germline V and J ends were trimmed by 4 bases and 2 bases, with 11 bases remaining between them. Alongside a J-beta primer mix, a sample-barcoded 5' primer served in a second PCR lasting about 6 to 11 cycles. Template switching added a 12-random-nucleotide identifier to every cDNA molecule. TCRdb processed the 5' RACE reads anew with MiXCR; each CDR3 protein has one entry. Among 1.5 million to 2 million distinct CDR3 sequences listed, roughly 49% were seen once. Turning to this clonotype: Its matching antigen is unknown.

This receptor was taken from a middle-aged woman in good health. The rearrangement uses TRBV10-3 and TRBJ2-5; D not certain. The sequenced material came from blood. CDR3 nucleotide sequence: TGTGCCATCAGTGGTGCGACTCAACAAGAGACCCAGTACTTC. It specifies CAISGATQQETQYF.